Here is one T cell receptor (beta chain) with its context. The antigen remains unidentified. This specimen belongs to a study of cytotoxic CD8 clonotypes in ibrutinib-treated CLL. Study-wide background: The average sample held roughly 250,000 productive templates and about 94,000 productive rearrangements.

V dropped 0 bases and J dropped 5 bases, with 5 bases sitting between them. The CDR3 has 12 residues. Germline V CDR1 and CDR2: MNHEY, SVGAGI. Study-wide points: Whereas clonality rose at ibrutinib response, it declined toward baseline at progression.

TCRdb keeps only in-frame clones here, not all; method: immunoSEQ multiplex PCR. This table has 150,000 or so clones, about 84% appearing once. The chain employs TRBV6-5 and TRBJ2-7; D is uncertain. The clonotype was recovered from a human donor with chronic lymphocytic leukemia. Sequencing used PBMCs, obtained after 36 months of ibrutinib treatment. The CDR3 reads CASSYSIHEQYF. In DNA, the CDR3 is TGTGCCAGCAGTTACTCGATCCACGAGCAGTACTTC.